A selection of T cell receptor beta chains follows, all from one sample in a study of vaccination effects on CD4 cells after COVID-19. For these receptors, no antigen is known. The assay was immunoSEQ multiplex PCR, and TCRdb's table has in-frame clones only and misses some. In the table there are 25,000 to 35,000 clones, roughly two thirds of which are singletons. The starting material was CD4+ T cells from PBMCs cultured with HCoV-229E spike peptides, obtained before COVID-19 vaccination. The receptors shown here come from a human donor who received a COVID-19 vaccine. The CDR3 runs from the conserved cysteine through the conserved F or W. The D gene is left open where the match is weak. Size tells how often a clone was seen (once, few, many) or the class of an expanded clone, and some rows leave it out.

V,size,J,D,DNA,CDR3
TRBV6-6,.,TRBJ1-6,.,TGTGCCAGCAGGGGGCAGTATAATTCACCCCTCCACTTT,CASRGQYNSPLHF
TRBV5-1,.,TRBJ1-1,.,TGCGCCAGCAGCGCCACAGGAAACACTGAAGCTTTCTTT,CASSATGNTEAFF
TRBV28,.,TRBJ1-3,TRBD1,TGTGCCAGCAGGCTTTCAGGGGGCGCGGGAAACACCATATATTTT,CASRLSGGAGNTIYF
TRBV2,.,TRBJ2-5,.,TGTGCCAGCCTCCGGGACACACAAGAGACCCAGTACTTC,CASLRDTQETQYF
TRBV28,.,TRBJ2-2,TRBD2,TGTGCCAGCAGTTTATGGACCCGGGGGGAGAACACCGGGGAGCTGTTTTTT,CASSLWTRGENTGELFF
TRBV5-4,few,TRBJ1-1,TRBD1,TGTGCCAGCAGCCGACCGACAGGGGGTCGGTACACTGAAGCTTTCTTT,CASSRPTGGRYTEAFF
TRBV7-9,.,TRBJ1-3,.,TGTGCCAGCAGCTTATCCTACTCTGGAAACACCATATATTTT,CASSLSYSGNTIYF
TRBV25-1,.,TRBJ1-5,TRBD1,TGTGCCAGCAGAGACCTACCTGGGACAGGCAATCAGCCCCAGCATTTT,CASRDLPGTGNQPQHF
TRBV6-5,.,TRBJ2-4,.,TGTGCCAGCAGTACCCTGAGATCCAAAAACATTCAGTACTTC,CASSTLRSKNIQYF
TRBV15,few,TRBJ2-2,TRBD2,TGTGCCACCAGCAGAGTATTACCGGGACTAGCGGGTGCCGGGGAGCTGTTTTTT,CATSRVLPGLAGAGELFF
TRBV3-1/TRBV3-2,.,TRBJ2-1,TRBD2,TGTGCCAGCAGCCAAGTTACCGGGACTAGCGGGAGAGGGGAGCAGTTCTTC,CASSQVTGTSGRGEQFF
TRBV2,.,TRBJ1-5,TRBD1,TGTGCCAGCACTGGGGACAGTAATCAGCCCCAGCATTTT,CASTGDSNQPQHF
TRBV21-1,.,TRBJ1-1,.,TGTGCCAGCAGCAACTTAAGGTGTCGGGACATGGGGAACACTGAAGCTTTCTTT,CASSNLRCRDMGNTEAFF
TRBV30,.,TRBJ2-1,.,TGTGCCTGGGGAATTAGTATAAAGGGGGTCAATGAGCAGTTCTTC,CAWGISIKGVNEQFF
TRBV9,.,TRBJ1-3,.,TGTGCCAGCAGCCCACGCGCAACCTGGGGAGGCAGCTCTGGAAACACCATATATTTT,CASSPRATWGGSSGNTIYF
TRBV10-1,.,TRBJ1-6,.,TGCGCCAGCAGTGAGTCTCGATGGGGGAATTCACCCCTCCACTTT,CASSESRWGNSPLHF
TRBV2,.,TRBJ1-3,.,TGTGCCAGCAGGATAACACCTGCCTCTGGAAACACCATATATTTT,CASRITPASGNTIYF
TRBV28,.,TRBJ1-2,.,TGTGCCAGCAGTTCCCCTTCAGCTTCGATCTATGGCTACACCTTC,CASSSPSASIYGYTF
TRBV30,.,TRBJ2-5,.,TGTGCCTGGGGGAAGGGGGGAAACCAAGAGACCCAGTACTTC,CAWGKGGNQETQYF
TRBV28,.,TRBJ2-7,.,TGTGCCAGCAGTTCCCCCGGGACCTACTACGAGCAGTACTTC,CASSSPGTYYEQYF
TRBV28,few,TRBJ1-6,.,TGTGCCAGCAGTTTCTCGAGTACCCTCCACTTT,CASSFSSTLHF
TRBV5-1,.,TRBJ2-1,TRBD2,TGCGCCAGCAGTATTTTAGCGGGTGCCTCCTACAATGAGCAGTTCTTC,CASSILAGASYNEQFF
TRBV19,medium-sized,TRBJ1-1,.,TGTGCCAGTAGGATTAATGACCGGGGTGCAGCTTTCTTT,CASRINDRGAAFF
TRBV29-1,few,TRBJ1-2,TRBD1,TGCAGCGTTGGACGGTTCCGGGACAGGGATGGCTACACCTTC,CSVGRFRDRDGYTF
TRBV29-1,.,TRBJ1-2,TRBD1,TGCAGCGTTGGGACCGGGACAGGGTATGGCTACACCTTC,CSVGTGTGYGYTF
TRBV24-1,few,TRBJ1-3,.,TGTTTATCCACCAGTTTGAATCGTAGGTGGAGGGCCGGAAACACCATATATTTT,CLSTSLNRRWRAGNTIYF
TRBV18,once,TRBJ2-5,TRBD1,TGTGCCAGCTCACAGGGACAGGCGTCGAGGGAGACCCAGTACTTC,CASSQGQASRETQYF
TRBV2,.,TRBJ1-4,TRBD1,TGTGCCAGCAGTGCCACTGGGACAGTTAATGAAAAACTGTTTTTT,CASSATGTVNEKLFF
TRBV25-1,.,TRBJ1-6,TRBD1,TGTGCCAGCTGTCCTCTAGACAGGGGCAATTCACCCCTCCACTTT,CASCPLDRGNSPLHF
TRBV14,.,TRBJ1-1,.,TGTGCCAGCAGCCAAGATCTTTACCCAGCCGGGAAAGCTTTCTTT,CASSQDLYPAGKAFF
TRBV19,.,TRBJ1-2,.,TGTGCCAGTAGATCGGCAGGGGTACCCTATGGCTACACCTTC,CASRSAGVPYGYTF
TRBV19,.,TRBJ1-1,TRBD1,TGTGCCAGTAGCCCCAGGACAGGCCACACTGAAGCTTTCTTT,CASSPRTGHTEAFF
TRBV5-1,.,TRBJ1-1,.,TGCGCCAGCAGCTTGGCCGGTTGGGCAGAAACCCATGAAGAAGCTTTCTTT,CASSLAGWAETHEEAFF
TRBV11-3,.,TRBJ1-3,.,TGTGCCAGCAGCATCCGTCTTACGGGAAACACCATATATTTT,CASSIRLTGNTIYF
TRBV5-1,.,TRBJ2-7,TRBD2,TGCGCCAGCAGCTCCTACAGGGGGACTAGCGGGAGGGGAACCTACGAGCAGTACTTC,CASSSYRGTSGRGTYEQYF
TRBV5-1,.,TRBJ2-2,.,TGCGCCAGCAGCTTGGGACGGACAGCCTCGAACACCGGGGAGCTGTTTTTT,CASSLGRTASNTGELFF
TRBV27,few,TRBJ2-1,.,TGTGCCAGCAGTGTACTAGGCGCGCTGGGCGATGAGCAGTTCTTC,CASSVLGALGDEQFF
TRBV2,.,TRBJ2-1,TRBD2,TGTGCCAGCAGGTTCCGACTAGCGGGGGGCAATGAGCAGTTCTTC,CASRFRLAGGNEQFF
TRBV5-1,once,TRBJ2-5,.,TGCGCCAGCAGCTTGGGCGGAACTAGTCGAGAGACCCAGTACTTC,CASSLGGTSRETQYF
TRBV27,.,TRBJ2-1,.,TGTGCCAGCAGTTTATTTCCCGGAGCAGACTACAATGAGCAGTTCTTC,CASSLFPGADYNEQFF
TRBV6-5,.,TRBJ1-1,.,TGTGCCAGCAGTCCTAGATCCCTTTTTGAAGCTTTCTTT,CASSPRSLFEAFF
TRBV11-2,.,TRBJ2-5,TRBD1,TGTGCCAGCGGACAGGGATGGGAGACCCAGTACTTC,CASGQGWETQYF
TRBV11-2,.,TRBJ1-6,.,TGTGCCAGCAGCTTAGGGGCGGGCCTAGTAGGATCACCCCTCCACTTT,CASSLGAGLVGSPLHF
TRBV9,.,TRBJ2-2,.,TGTGCCAGCAGCGTAGAACTTAACACCGGGGAGCTGTTTTTT,CASSVELNTGELFF
TRBV5-4,.,TRBJ2-5,.,TGTGCCAGCAGCTTGGAGGACAGCGGTGAGACCCAGTACTTC,CASSLEDSGETQYF
TRBV5-1,.,TRBJ2-3,.,TGCGCCAGCAGCTTGGGGGCAGGGGGAGGGACAGATACGCAGTATTTT,CASSLGAGGGTDTQYF
TRBV21-1,.,TRBJ1-2,.,TGTGCCAGCAGCCCCCGGGCCCCGGTAGCTAACTATGGCTACACCTTC,CASSPRAPVANYGYTF
TRBV2,few,TRBJ2-7,TRBD2,TGTGCCAGCAGTGATCTTAGCGGGTCCTACGAGCAGTACTTC,CASSDLSGSYEQYF
TRBV9,.,TRBJ1-2,.,TGTGCCAGCAGCGTGACCTTCGGGGGTGAAGGCTACACCTTC,CASSVTFGGEGYTF
TRBV5-6,few,TRBJ1-2,.,TGTGCCAGCAGCCCCGTGACAGAAGGTAGTGGCTACACCTTC,CASSPVTEGSGYTF
TRBV3-1/TRBV3-2,.,TRBJ2-1,TRBD2,TGTGCCAGCGCTTTTTTTAGCGGGGCCTTCTACAATGAGCAGTTCTTC,CASAFFSGAFYNEQFF
TRBV27,.,TRBJ1-6,.,TGTGCCAGCAGTCCGGTCACACCGGGACCTTCTTCACCCCTCCACTTT,CASSPVTPGPSSPLHF
TRBV5-8,.,TRBJ1-2,TRBD1,TGTGCCAGCAGCTTGGAGGGGTCGTGGGACAGGGGTCTCGATGGCTACACCTTC,CASSLEGSWDRGLDGYTF